Sequencing of this TCR beta chain was carried out in a study of blood T cell repertoires in COVID-19. About the study: Both acute and convalescent COVID-19 samples were obtained from the United States, Italy and Spain. Nucleic acid was either cDNA or gDNA, and it came from T cells, B-cell-depleted T cells, or PBMCs.

The germline V gene has CDR1 MDHEN and CDR2 SYDVKM. The CDR3 loop spans 16 amino acids. The J segment lost 8 bases and the V segment lost 4 bases, leaving 16 bases of the junction unmatched. Methods used by the authors: Estimates of nucleated cell counts were drawn from the amplification of reference gene primers. The data were produced by immunoSEQ multiplex PCR, yet TCRdb's version contains in-frame clones alone and is incomplete. Clone size and V and J calls were adopted from that table, with D and trimming inferred from the DNA. This sample has 75,000 to 95,000 clones; over 70% occur once, and the top ten carry under 1.2%.

The chain couples TRBV28 to TRBJ1-2, with 7 bases fitting TRBD1. This TCR was sampled from a human donor in a cohort sampled during active COVID-19. Sequencing was done on a sample of peripheral blood. DNA of the CDR3: TGTGCCAGCAGTTCCCCCTCCCCCGGACAGGAGGAGGGCTACACCTTC. Translation gives CASSSPSPGQEEGYTF.